The 19 T cell receptor beta chains below all came from one sample that was sequenced in a study of metastatic and nonmetastatic thyroid tumors (dated by TCRdb to about 2020). No treatment had been received by any patient before thyroid surgery. Preparation of the library involved PCR. Instrument used: Illumina HiSeq 4000. In-frame beta chains were kept once TCRdb had trimmed the public reads at Q25 with fastp and called clones with MiXCR. Within this sample are about 24,000 clones, with around a fifth of them counted one time only. The ten largest clones add up to around 13% of the sample. Source material: blood. The receptors here all came from a male donor with papillary thyroid cancer or a benign thyroid nodule (not recorded which). Some clones in this sample may be carry-over from other donors' samples.

The rearrangement links TRBV5-1 to TRBJ2-1; 7 bases are shared with TRBD2. The germline gives CDR1 SGHRS, CDR2 YFSETQ. CDR3 length equals 14 residues. With 5 bases clipped from V and 8 bases from J, the junction kept 10 bases outside the gene matches. The CDR3 DNA reads as TGCGCCAGCAGACTAGCGTCCTCACCGGATGAGCAGTTCTTC. Amino acid sequence: CASRLASSPDEQFF.

Sample share makes this clone medium-sized. The J gene is TRBJ2-7, the V gene TRBV6-1; 11 bases match TRBD2. Germline lookup yields CDR1 MNHNS and CDR2 SASEGT. J lost 4 bases, V lost 2 bases, and 7 bases had no gene match. This CDR3 is built from 16 residues. In DNA, the CDR3 is TGTGCCAGCAGTGAAAGCCTAGCGGGAGGCTCTTACGAGCAGTACTTC. Its protein product is CASSESLAGGSYEQYF.

Judged by abundance, this clone is medium-sized. The gene calls are TRBV30 and TRBJ2-1, with D unresolved. CDR3 length: 13 residues. Germline V gene data show CDR1 as GTSNPN and CDR2 as SVGIG (reference sequence). Trimming stripped 2 bases from V and 7 bases from J, with 12 bases between. CDR3 sequence reads: CAWSNPPWNEQFF. The CDR3 DNA follows: TGTGCCTGGAGTAACCCTCCGTGGAATGAGCAGTTCTTC.

The table lists this clone with many counts. The chain is built from TRBV7-9 and TRBJ2-1, with D possibly TRBD2 on 5 matching bases. V was trimmed by 3 bases and J by 8 bases, leaving 17 bases between them. This CDR3 contains 15 residues. The germline V gene encodes CDR1 SEHNR and CDR2 FQNEAQ (reference sequence). The CDR3 loop reads CASSFLSAGDDEQFF. In nucleotides, the CDR3 is TGTGCCAGCAGCTTTCTCAGCGCCGGGGATGATGAGCAGTTCTTC.

This clone was observed at least ten times. The gene calls are TRBV20-1 and TRBJ2-5, with D possibly being TRBD2 (5 bases). V was shortened by 4 bases and J by 8 bases, with 14 bases between the two germline ends. CDR1 and CDR2 (germline): DFQATT, SNEGSKA (reference sequence). The CDR3 has 12 residues. CDR3 amino acids: CSATDGVDTQYF. The CDR3 DNA reads as TGCAGTGCTACGGACGGGGTGGATACCCAGTACTTC.

This clone was counted only a few times. A read error is possible here, since a much larger clone lies one base away. V gene TRBV5-6 combines with J gene TRBJ2-5; the D is unclear. V lost 0 bases and J lost 4, with 13 bases in between. The CDR3 has 15 amino acids. Germline V gene data show CDR1 as SGHDT and CDR2 as YYEEEE. The CDR3 region is CASSLVAIGRETQYF. CDR3 sequence (DNA): TGTGCCAGCAGCTTGGTGGCTATCGGACGAGAGACCCAGTACTTC.

This clone was detected many times. The chain couples TRBV2 to TRBJ2-1; D is unresolved. Germline V CDR1 and CDR2: SNHLY, FYNNEI. The CDR3 runs to 13 residues. Trimming cost V 6 bases and J 6 bases, with 12 bases left between them. Written as DNA, the CDR3 is TGTGCCAGCAGCACCAAGAGCTTCAATGAGCAGTTCTTC. As protein: CASSTKSFNEQFF.

The gene calls are TRBV19 and TRBJ2-5; 14 bases fit TRBD2. Germline values: CDR1 LNHDA, CDR2 SQIVND (reference sequence). V shed 1 base and J 4 bases; nucleotides not matched to a gene: 5. The CDR3 sequence is 17 residues long. The CDR3 region has the DNA TGTGCCAGTAGTATAGCGGGACTAGCGGGAGCTGGAGAGACCCAGTACTTC. Its translation: CASSIAGLAGAGETQYF.

The table lists this clone with many counts. The chain joins TRBV3-1 to TRBJ2-2, with D uncertain. Germline loops: CDR1 LGHDT, CDR2 YNNKEL (reference sequence). Trimming left V 5 bases short and J 6 bases short, with 16 bases between. The CDR3 totals 15 residues. The CDR3 spells CASSTRQGPAGELFF. The CDR3 nucleotides are TGTGCCAGCAGCACCCGGCAAGGGCCGGCCGGGGAGCTGTTTTTT.

This clone showed up just a few times. The junction and the germline gene differ at one end; a read error may be behind it. The CDR3 sequence: CASSGGGHGYTESFF. CDR3 sequence (DNA): TGTGCCAGCAGTGGAGGGGGCCACGGATACACTGAATCTTTCTTT. This sequence joins TRBV6-1 and TRBJ1-1, with 7 bases matching TRBD1. The CDR3 extends over 15 amino acids. Looked up from germline, CDR1 is MNHNS and CDR2 is SASEGT.

This clone was seen more than once but under ten times. V and J are TRBV12-3 or TRBV12-4 and TRBJ2-3; D not resolved. V lost 5 bases and J lost 12, with 15 bases in between. The CDR3 has 12 amino acids. The CDR3 nucleotides are TGTGCCAGCAGTCTAGGGCTAAGTTCTCAGTATTTT. As protein: CASSLGLSSQYF.

This clone was counted ten times or more. The J gene is TRBJ2-1, the V gene TRBV5-1; 8 nucleotides match TRBD2. Germline lookup yields CDR1 SGHRS and CDR2 YFSETQ. Trimming removed 2 bases from V and 4 bases from J; junction bases left unmatched: 11. The CDR3 is made up of 17 amino acids. Written as DNA, the CDR3 is TGCGCCAGCAGCTTTTTGGGCGGCCTAGCGGGTTACAATGAGCAGTTCTTC. Translating gives CASSFLGGLAGYNEQFF.

The table lists this clone with many counts. This chain connects TRBV5-6 to TRBJ2-1, with D possibly matching TRBD2 (6 bases). The CDR3 has 14 residues. Trimming pared 5 bases from V and 4 bases from J, leaving 13 bases between. The germline CDR1 and CDR2 sequences are SGHDT and YYEEEE. CDR3 amino acids: CASRVRDSYNEQFF. For the CDR3, the DNA is TGTGCCAGCAGGGTCCGGGACTCATACAATGAGCAGTTCTTC. Filled out from reference TRBV5-6 and TRBJ2-1, the complete variable domain reads DAGVTQSPTHLIKTRGQQVTLRCSPKSGHDTVSWYQQALGQGPQFIFQYYEEEERQRGNFPDRFSGHQFPNYSSELNVNALLLGDSALYLCASRVRDSYNEQFFGPGTRLTVL.

There are a few counts of this clone. This chain connects TRBV2 to TRBJ2-7, with 7 bases fitting TRBD1. Unmatched junction bases numbered 12, after V lost 5 bases and J lost 11 bases. CDR1 is SNHLY and CDR2 is FYNNEI in the germline V gene. CDR3 size: 13 residues. The CDR3, as DNA: TGTGCCAGCAGTTTGACAGGGCAGGGTGAAGAGTACTTC. It codes for CASSLTGQGEEYF. Filled out from reference TRBV2 and TRBJ2-7, the complete variable domain reads EPEVTQTPSHQVTQMGQEVILRCVPISNHLYFYWYRQILGQKVEFLVSFYNNEISEKSEIFDDQFSVERPDGSNFTLKIRSTKLEDSAMYFCASSLTGQGEEYFGPGTRLTVT.

In this sample, this clone turned up a few times. This chain links TRBV6-5 with TRBJ2-1; D is undetermined. The CDR3 is 13 amino acids. The ends were cut back, 0 bases at V and 12 bases at J, with 12 bases in the middle. Germline CDR1 MNHEY, CDR2 SVGAGI. DNA of the CDR3: TGTGCCAGCAGTTACTCGACCGGGTTAAGGCAGTTCTTC. Translated: CASSYSTGLRQFF.

J is TRBJ2-6 and V is TRBV2; D unresolved. The V gene lost 7 bases and the J gene lost 7 bases, with 11 bases spanning the gap. This CDR3 comprises 13 residues. Germline loops: CDR1 SNHLY, CDR2 FYNNEI. The DNA of the CDR3 is TGTGCCAGCACCCCTGAGACTGCCAACGTCCTGACTTTC. Translating it yields CASTPETANVLTF.

CDR3: CASSQDPVQGVTDTQYF. The CDR3 region has the DNA TGTGCCAGCAGCCAAGATCCCGTGCAGGGTGTCACAGATACGCAGTATTTT. This chain uses TRBV4-2 with TRBJ2-3; TRBD1 is a possible D gene (5 bases). Trimming pared 0 bases from V and 2 bases from J, leaving 15 bases between. The CDR3 spans 17 residues. CDR1 and CDR2 from the germline V gene are LGHNA and YNFKEQ.

This clone was observed a few times. At one of its ends the junction is not consistent with the germline gene, which may arise from a read error. The chain couples TRBV4-2 to TRBJ2-2; a possible D gene is TRBD1 (6 bases). Germline CDR1 reads LGHNA; CDR2 reads YNFKEQ. The CDR3 consists of 15 residues. CDR3 amino acids: CASSQDQGCTGELFF. CDR3 nucleotides: TGTGCCAGCAGCCAAGACCAGGGGTGTACCGGTGAGCTGTTTTTT.

This clone was seen a handful of times. CDR3 nucleotides: TGTGCCATCAGGTGCCTTGGAGTCTACACCTTC. Its translation: CAIRCLGVYTF. This chain connects TRBV10-3 to TRBJ1-2, with unresolved D. Trimming left V 6 bases short and J 10 bases short, with 12 bases between. The CDR3 has 11 residues. The germline V gene encodes CDR1 ENHRY and CDR2 SYGVKD.